This T cell receptor (beta chain) comes out of a study of shared T cell receptors in the human thymus (dated by TCRdb to about 2021). Notes on the research overall: The study examined how self-reactive, shared T-cell receptor alpha chains are generated in the human thymus.

The CDR1 and CDR2 encoded by the germline V gene are MNHNS and SASEGT. The CDR3 covers 13 residues, taking in both the cysteine and the phenylalanine. Here the CDR3 DNA is all that survives: 39 bases in frame from base 1. Trimming costs V 10 bases and J 4 bases, and their ends lie 16 bases apart. Notes on this clone: This clone's antigen is unknown. One base away there is no much larger clone; base qualities are not given.

The protocol used for the library was the immunoSEQ multiplex PCR assay. TCRdb obtained this table from immuneACCESS and retained in-frame rearrangements with V and J assigned. These tables miss some clones; where compared with another copy, unresolved V genes account for less than half of the shortfall, and the remainder is unexplained. The sample table contains some 700,000 clones; only one count was recorded for approximately 85% of them. The ten largest clonotypes hold 0.0095% to 0.013% of the sample. These sequences were also reported in another study, on human thymus T cells. As described in the second report: The donors were immunologically healthy infants in Finland who had open corrective cardiac surgery for congenital heart defects. Thymus tissue was obtained as surgical resects removed during corrective cardiac surgery. Biased V and J gene segment usage appeared to be present in both thymic and peripheral blood repertoires. The related research reported highly overlapping thymic TCR repertoires among unrelated individuals. The study used under 10 infant thymus samples plus four related peripheral blood samples to characterize TCR alpha and beta repertoires. Donor ages ranged from about 7 to 250 days, and the cohort comprised 5 to 7 male and two female infants. Thymocytes were freed from the tissue by mechanical means and kept at -70 degrees C as pellets of roughly 9-30 million cells. A QIAsymphony instrument was used to extract genomic DNA from the frozen cell pellets. Using the immunoSEQ multiplex PCR assay, the TCRB and TCRAD loci were amplified from a standardized quantity of quality-controlled genomic DNA. Amplicons spanned the V(D)J region at a length sufficient to cover the CDR3 and identify V and J genes. Amplicon sequencing was performed on an Illumina platform through the commercial immunoSEQ service. Primer bias and sequencing errors were corrected as previously described, and TCRAD and TCRB definitions were based on the IMGT database. Analysis of the repertoires was done with immunoSEQ Analyzer 3.0 and VDJTools and included basic statistics, V/J segment usage, diversity estimates, rarefaction and pairwise overlap. Diversity was estimated with Chao1, ChaoE, Efron-Thisted, Shannon and inverse Simpson indices, and also on datasets down-sampled to the smallest sample. For repertoire overlap, CDR3 nucleotide sequence, V gene and J gene had to match strictly, and clustering was done by Jaccard-based multidimensional scaling. On average, thymus samples gave 750,000 to 950,000 unique TCRB clonotypes, whereas blood samples gave 75,000 to 95,000.

The sample consisted of thymocytes. The sequence is built from TRBV6-1 and TRBJ1-2; no D gene is confidently identified. The TCR sequence derives from a girl under three years old with a congenital heart defect. Donor details come from another sample of the same person, matched by shared clones. The bases read TGTGCCAACGAAGACCCCACAGCCTATGGCTACACCTTC. It specifies CANEDPTAYGYTF.